Listed here are 14 T cell receptor beta chains from one sample, sequenced in a study of CD8 T cells in ankylosing spondylitis. One entry per CDR3 protein results from TCRdb running MiXCR on the 5' RACE reads. The sample records about 250,000 distinct CDR3 sequences, roughly 8.2% being singletons. Sequencing used blood, either unsorted or a sorted T cell fraction (not recorded which). These receptors were collected from a female donor with ankylosing spondylitis or in good health (not recorded which).

The table lists this clonotype with many counts. The junction shows a germline mismatch at one end, possibly a read error. The chain uses TRBV5-1 and TRBJ1-1, with no clear D. CDR3 length: 14 amino acids. Germline-derived CDR1 and CDR2 are SGHRS and YFSETQ. CDR3 DNA: TGCGCCAGCAGCTTGGAATTACTGAAAACTGAAGCTTTCTTT. Protein product: CASSLELLKTEAFF.

In this sample, this clonotype turned up many times. The gene calls are TRBV19 and TRBJ1-5; TRBD1 agrees at 11 bases. The CDR3 has 16 amino acids. Trimming removed 7 bases from V and 6 bases from J; junction bases left unmatched: 11. Germline V gene data show CDR1 as LNHDA and CDR2 as SQIVND (reference sequence). CDR3 DNA: TGTGCCAGTACTTTACCGGGACAGGGGGACGTTCAGCCCCAGCATTTT. Protein sequence: CASTLPGQGDVQPQHF.

Notes on this clonotype: A read error is possible here, since a much larger clone lies one base away. The V call is TRBV20-1, the J call TRBJ2-7; unclear D gene. CDR1 is DFQATT, CDR2 SNEGSKA, per germline (reference sequence). Trimming cost V 0 bases and J 9 bases, with 15 bases left between them. CDR3 length: 13 residues. CDR3 sequence (DNA): TGCAGTGCTAGAGATGTACGAACTCTCGTGCAGTACTTC. Translation gives CSARDVRTLVQYF.

There are many counts of this clonotype. CDR3 amino acids: CASSESLNNEQFF. CDR3 nucleotide sequence: TGTGCCAGCAGTGAAAGTCTCAACAATGAGCAGTTCTTC. J is TRBJ2-1 and V is TRBV6-1; D uncertain. Germline-derived CDR1 and CDR2 are MNHNS and SASEGT. The CDR3 sequence is 13 residues long. Trimming removed 2 bases from V and 5 bases from J, with 7 bases in between.

The gene calls are TRBV5-1 and TRBJ1-1, with 7 bases lining up with TRBD1. Germline loops: CDR1 SGHRS, CDR2 YFSETQ. J gave up 11 bases and V 0 bases, and 1 base lay outside the gene matches. There are 11 residues in the CDR3. The CDR3 nucleotides read TGCGCCAGCAGCTTGGAGGGGGCCGCTTTCTTT. Amino acids: CASSLEGAAFF.

The V and J genes are TRBV7-9 and TRBJ2-2, with 7 bases fitting TRBD1. This CDR3 comprises 13 residues. The V and J ends lost 8 bases and 5 bases, in that order; junction bases with no gene match: 5. Germline V gives CDR1 SEHNR, CDR2 FQNEAQ (reference sequence). CDR3 protein: CASQTQGTGELFF. As DNA, the CDR3 is TGTGCCAGCCAAACACAGGGGACCGGGGAGCTGTTTTTT.

This clonotype was recorded many times. CDR3 residues: CATKEQGGQPQHF. CDR3 DNA: TGTGCCACCAAAGAACAGGGAGGACAGCCCCAGCATTTT. This chain uses TRBV24-1 with TRBJ1-5; D is possibly TRBD1 (6 bases). CDR1 and CDR2 (germline): KGHDR, SFDVKD. Trimming stripped 8 bases from V and 7 bases from J, with 14 bases between. The length of the CDR3 is 13 residues.

This clonotype has a count of ten or more. The J gene is TRBJ2-5, the V gene TRBV12-3 or TRBV12-4; D unclear. V was shortened by 5 bases and J by 1 base, with 8 bases between the two germline ends. The CDR3 contains 13 residues. The CDR3 spells CASSASVQETQYF. CDR3 DNA: TGTGCCAGCAGTGCCAGCGTCCAAGAGACCCAGTACTTC.

Ten or more counts support this clonotype. The chain links TRBV12-3 or TRBV12-4 to TRBJ1-1; possibly TRBD1 for D (5 bases). Trimming left V 4 bases short and J 2 bases short, with 17 bases between. This CDR3 comprises 16 residues. CDR3 in amino acids: CASSSERDQFNTEAFF. The CDR3 nucleotides read TGTGCCAGCAGTTCGGAGCGGGACCAATTCAACACTGAAGCTTTCTTT.

This clonotype was seen many times. The V and J genes are TRBV11-2 and TRBJ2-3; 8 bases are shared with TRBD2. CDR3 length: 20 residues. Germline V gene lookup returns CDR1 SGHAT and CDR2 FQNNGV. The V and J ends lost 1 base and 5 bases, in that order; junction bases with no gene match: 20. CDR3 sequence: CASSLGRNYSPSGQRDTQYF. CDR3 nucleotide sequence: TGTGCCAGCAGCTTAGGACGAAACTACTCGCCTAGCGGGCAAAGAGATACGCAGTATTTT.

This clonotype was seen many times. One end of the junction is discordant with germline, which a read error may explain. V gene TRBV5-1 combines with J gene TRBJ2-1, with D unclear. This CDR3 comprises 15 residues. Germline-derived CDR1 and CDR2 are SGHRS and YFSETQ. CDR3 nucleotide sequence: TGCGCCAGCAGTTTGGCCCCTGGGCGCCCCAATGAGCAGTTCTTC. It specifies CASSLAPGRPNEQFF.

This clonotype was detected ten times or more. The genes are TRBV29-1 and TRBJ1-1, with D hard to call. V shed 4 bases and J shed 1 base, with 13 bases lying between them. There are 14 residues in the CDR3. Germline V gene sequence: CDR1 SQVTM, CDR2 ANQGSEA. The CDR3 DNA is TGCAGCGTTGCCCAGACTACTTCGAACACTGAAGCTTTCTTT. It encodes CSVAQTTSNTEAFF.

This clonotype was detected many times. This CDR3 reads CASSPGLTSSYNEQFF. The CDR3, as DNA: TGTGCCAGCAGTCCGGGACTAACTTCCTCCTACAATGAGCAGTTCTTC. The rearrangement links TRBV2 to TRBJ2-1, with 7 positions matching TRBD2. The CDR3 spans 16 residues. Trimming at V came to 5 bases and at J to 0 bases, leaving 7 bases not matched to a gene. Germline V CDR1 and CDR2: SNHLY, FYNNEI.

The rearrangement uses TRBV7-2 and TRBJ1-5; TRBD1 matches at 9 bases. This CDR3 has 16 amino acids. The ends lost 1 base at V and 6 bases at J; junction bases unmatched: 7. In germline, CDR1 is SGHTA, CDR2 FQGNSA. CDR3 sequence reads: CASSLVVGQGRQPQHF. CDR3 in DNA: TGTGCCAGCAGCTTAGTTGTGGGACAGGGCCGTCAGCCCCAGCATTTT.